Below are 3 T cell receptor beta chains sequenced from a single sample in a study of cytomegalovirus exposure and HLA in healthy donors. Clones were sequenced by immunoSEQ multiplex PCR, and TCRdb holds only the in-frame ones, with some missing. The sample carries about 360,000 clones, 70% to 90% recorded once. Sequenced input: PBMCs. The origin of the receptors is a woman between 18 and 30 years old in good health and CMV-seronegative.

The rearrangement links TRBV7-9 to TRBJ2-1; D uncertain. The CDR3 sequence is 13 residues long. Germline V gene sequence: CDR1 SEHNR, CDR2 FQNEAQ (reference sequence). With 5 bases removed from V and 4 bases from J, the gap between germline ends came to 9 bases. CDR3 residues: CASSPWAYNEQFF. CDR3 DNA sequence: TGTGCCAGCAGCCCTTGGGCTTACAATGAGCAGTTCTTC. The complete variable domain, with remaining parts taken from reference TRBV7-9 and TRBJ2-1, reads DTGVSQNPRHKITKRGQNVTFRCDPISEHNRLYWYRQTLGQGPEFLTYFQNEAQLEKSRLLSDRFSAERPKGSFSTLEIQRTEQGDSAMYLCASSPWAYNEQFFGPGTRLTVL.

This sequence joins TRBV5-6 and TRBJ2-7; 7 positions agree with TRBD1. CDR1 SGHDT and CDR2 YYEEEE come from the germline V gene. The CDR3 totals 14 residues. Germline trimming cut 3 bases from V and 2 bases from J; bases unmatched to any gene: 5. DNA for the CDR3: TGTGCCAGCAGCTCCGGACAGGACACCTACGAGCAGTACTTC. Translating gives CASSSGQDTYEQYF.

The rearrangement joins TRBV6-1 to TRBJ2-5; tentative D call: TRBD2 (6 bases). V was clipped by 2 bases and J by 5 bases, with 9 bases between them. Per germline, CDR1 MNHNS and CDR2 SASEGT. This CDR3 is built from 13 residues. CDR3 bases: TGTGCCAGCAGTGAACAACGGGGGGAGACCCAGTACTTC. This encodes CASSEQRGETQYF.